What follows describes a single T cell receptor (beta chain). The data were taken from a study of shared clonotypes between healthy human individuals. Study overall: The study drew on two women and a few men aged 18 to 49 as donors. CD4 naive cells filled three plates per donor, CD4 memory three, CD8 naive two and CD8 memory one.

CD8 memory was a combination of CD45RO+ cells and CCR7-negative CD45RA+ TemRA cells. Trimming cost V 4 bases and J 3 bases; bases outside gene matches: 9. This CDR3 is built from 16 residues. Germline CDR1 reads SGHTA; CDR2 reads FQGNSA. The deep-level immunoSEQ assay was used. Data came from immunoSEQ multiplex PCR; TCRdb stores just in-frame clones and leaves some out. The data hold approximately 100,000 clones, with less than 80% observed a single time. The material sequenced was memory CD8+ T cells sorted from blood. The subset denotes: CD45RO+ cells pooled with CCR7-negative TemRA cells. This TCR was sampled from a man aged 25 to 40 in good health. This sequence joins TRBV7-2 and TRBJ2-7, with 10 bases fitting TRBD1. The CDR3 nucleotides are TGTGCCAGCAGCTCAGTCCGGACAGGGGGATTCTACGAGCAGTACTTC. The encoded protein is CASSSVRTGGFYEQYF. Variable domain in full (rest from reference TRBV7-2 and TRBJ2-7): GAGVSQSPSNKVTEKGKDVELRCDPISGHTALYWYRQSLGQGLEFLIYFQGNSAPDKSGLPSDRFSAERTGGSVSTLTIQRTQQEDSAVYLCASSSVRTGGFYEQYFGPGTRLTVT.